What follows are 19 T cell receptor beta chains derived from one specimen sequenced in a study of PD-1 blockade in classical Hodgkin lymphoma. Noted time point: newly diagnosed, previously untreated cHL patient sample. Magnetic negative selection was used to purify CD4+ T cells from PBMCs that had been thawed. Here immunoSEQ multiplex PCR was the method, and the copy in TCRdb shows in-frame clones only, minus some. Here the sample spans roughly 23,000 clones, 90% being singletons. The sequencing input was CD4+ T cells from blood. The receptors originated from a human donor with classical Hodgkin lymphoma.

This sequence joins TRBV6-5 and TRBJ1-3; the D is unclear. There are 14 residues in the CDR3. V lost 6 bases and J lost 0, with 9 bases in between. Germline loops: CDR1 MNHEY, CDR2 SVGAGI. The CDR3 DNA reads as TGTGCCAGCAGCCCAAGTCACTCTGGAAACACCATATATTTT. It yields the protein CASSPSHSGNTIYF.

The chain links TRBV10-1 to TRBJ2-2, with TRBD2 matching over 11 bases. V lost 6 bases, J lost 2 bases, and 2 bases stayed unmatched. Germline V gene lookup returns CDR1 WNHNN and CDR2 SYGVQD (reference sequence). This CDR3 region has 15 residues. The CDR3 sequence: CASSRLAGNTGELFF. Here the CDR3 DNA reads TGCGCCAGCAGCCGACTAGCGGGAAACACCGGGGAGCTGTTTTTT.

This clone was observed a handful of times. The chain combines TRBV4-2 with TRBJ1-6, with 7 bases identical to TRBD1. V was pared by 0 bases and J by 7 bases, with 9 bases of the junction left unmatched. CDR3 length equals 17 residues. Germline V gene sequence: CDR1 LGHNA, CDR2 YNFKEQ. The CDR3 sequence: CASSQETQTGMNSPLHF. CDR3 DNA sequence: TGTGCCAGCAGCCAAGAGACCCAGACAGGGATGAATTCACCCCTCCACTTT.

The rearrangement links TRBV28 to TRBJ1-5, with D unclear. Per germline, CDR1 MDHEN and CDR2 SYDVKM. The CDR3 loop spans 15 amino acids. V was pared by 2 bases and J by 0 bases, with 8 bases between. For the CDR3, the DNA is TGTGCCAGCAGTTTAATCCAGTATAGCAATCAGCCCCAGCATTTT. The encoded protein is CASSLIQYSNQPQHF.

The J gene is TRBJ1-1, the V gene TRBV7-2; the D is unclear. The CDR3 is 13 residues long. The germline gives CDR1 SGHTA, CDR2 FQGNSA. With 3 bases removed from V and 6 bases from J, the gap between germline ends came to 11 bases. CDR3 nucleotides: TGTGCCAGCAGCTTGAGCAGGAGTGCTGAAGCTTTCTTT. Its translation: CASSLSRSAEAFF.

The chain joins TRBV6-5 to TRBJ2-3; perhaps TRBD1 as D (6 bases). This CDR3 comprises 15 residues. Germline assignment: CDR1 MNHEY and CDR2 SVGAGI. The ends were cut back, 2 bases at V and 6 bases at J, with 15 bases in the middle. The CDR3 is CASSYDRLRGDTQYF. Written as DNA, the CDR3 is TGTGCCAGCAGTTACGACAGGCTAAGGGGTGATACGCAGTATTTT.

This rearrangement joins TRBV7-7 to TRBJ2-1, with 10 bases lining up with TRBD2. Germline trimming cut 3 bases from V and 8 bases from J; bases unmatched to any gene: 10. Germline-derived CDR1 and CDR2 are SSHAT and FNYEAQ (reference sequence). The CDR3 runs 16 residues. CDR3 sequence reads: CASSFWGRLAGHEQFF. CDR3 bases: TGTGCCAGCAGCTTTTGGGGCCGACTAGCGGGCCATGAGCAGTTCTTC.

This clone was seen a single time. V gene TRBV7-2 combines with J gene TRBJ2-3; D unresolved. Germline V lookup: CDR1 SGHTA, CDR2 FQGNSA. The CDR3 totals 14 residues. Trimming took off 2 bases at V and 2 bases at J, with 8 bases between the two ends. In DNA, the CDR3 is TGTGCCAGCAGCTTACGTAGCCCCACAGATACGCAGTATTTT. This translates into CASSLRSPTDTQYF.

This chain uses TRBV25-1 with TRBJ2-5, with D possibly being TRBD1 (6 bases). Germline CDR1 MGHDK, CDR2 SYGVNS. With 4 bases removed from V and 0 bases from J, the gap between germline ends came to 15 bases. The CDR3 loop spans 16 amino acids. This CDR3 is CASSGWDKPYQETQYF. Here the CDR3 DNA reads TGTGCCAGCAGTGGATGGGACAAGCCGTACCAAGAGACCCAGTACTTC.

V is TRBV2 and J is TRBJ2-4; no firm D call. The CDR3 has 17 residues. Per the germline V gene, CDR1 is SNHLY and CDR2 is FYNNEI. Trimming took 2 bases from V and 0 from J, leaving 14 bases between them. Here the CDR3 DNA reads TGTGCCAGCAGTGAACTCAGCCCCCTCATAGCCAAAAACATTCAGTACTTC. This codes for CASSELSPLIAKNIQYF.

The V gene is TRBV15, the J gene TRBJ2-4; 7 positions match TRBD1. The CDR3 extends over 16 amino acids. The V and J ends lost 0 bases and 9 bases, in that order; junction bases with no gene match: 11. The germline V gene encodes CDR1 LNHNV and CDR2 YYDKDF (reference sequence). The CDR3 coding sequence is TGTGCCACCAGCAGAGATCCGGGTAACAGGGGAAGCATTCAGTACTTC. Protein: CATSRDPGNRGSIQYF.

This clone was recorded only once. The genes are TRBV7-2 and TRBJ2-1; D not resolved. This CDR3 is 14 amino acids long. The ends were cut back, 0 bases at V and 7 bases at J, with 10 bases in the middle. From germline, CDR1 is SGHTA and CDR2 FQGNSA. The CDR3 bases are TGTGCCAGCAGCTTAGCCTTCATTCGGAATGAGCAGTTCTTC. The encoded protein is CASSLAFIRNEQFF.

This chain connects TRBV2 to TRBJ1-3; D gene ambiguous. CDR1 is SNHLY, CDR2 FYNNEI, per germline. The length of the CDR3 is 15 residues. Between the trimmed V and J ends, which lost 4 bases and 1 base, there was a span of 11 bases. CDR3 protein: CASSGEPVSGNTIYF. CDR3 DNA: TGTGCCAGCAGTGGGGAGCCGGTATCTGGAAACACCATATATTTT. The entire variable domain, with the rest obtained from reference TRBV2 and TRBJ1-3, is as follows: EPEVTQTPSHQVTQMGQEVILRCVPISNHLYFYWYRQILGQKVEFLVSFYNNEISEKSEIFDDQFSVERPDGSNFTLKIRSTKLEDSAMYFCASSGEPVSGNTIYFGEGSWLTVV.

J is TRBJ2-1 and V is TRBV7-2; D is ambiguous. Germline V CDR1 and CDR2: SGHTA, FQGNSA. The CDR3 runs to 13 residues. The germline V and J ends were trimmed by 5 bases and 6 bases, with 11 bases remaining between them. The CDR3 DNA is TGTGCCAGCAGCACTCAAAGCCTCAATGAGCAGTTCTTC. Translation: CASSTQSLNEQFF.

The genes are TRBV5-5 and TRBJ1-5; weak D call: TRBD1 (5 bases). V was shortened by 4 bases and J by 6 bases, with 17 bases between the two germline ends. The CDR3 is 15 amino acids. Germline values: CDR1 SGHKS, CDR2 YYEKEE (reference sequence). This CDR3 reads CASSNEGSLSQPQHF. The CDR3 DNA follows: TGTGCCAGCAGCAACGAGGGGTCTTTAAGTCAGCCCCAGCATTTT.

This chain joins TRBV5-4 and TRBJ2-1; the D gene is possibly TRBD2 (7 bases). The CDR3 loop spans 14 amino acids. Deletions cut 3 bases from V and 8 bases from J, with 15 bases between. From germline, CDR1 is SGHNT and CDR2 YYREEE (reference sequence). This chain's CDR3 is CASSSPAGAHEQFF. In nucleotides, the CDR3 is TGTGCCAGCAGCTCCCCCGCGGGGGCCCATGAGCAGTTCTTC.

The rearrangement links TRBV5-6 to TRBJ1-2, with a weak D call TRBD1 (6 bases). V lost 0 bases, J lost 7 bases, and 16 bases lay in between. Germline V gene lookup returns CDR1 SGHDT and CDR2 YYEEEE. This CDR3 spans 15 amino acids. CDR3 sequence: CASSLAGGAIRGYTF. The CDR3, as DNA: TGTGCCAGCAGCTTGGCCGGGGGGGCTATTCGTGGCTACACCTTC.

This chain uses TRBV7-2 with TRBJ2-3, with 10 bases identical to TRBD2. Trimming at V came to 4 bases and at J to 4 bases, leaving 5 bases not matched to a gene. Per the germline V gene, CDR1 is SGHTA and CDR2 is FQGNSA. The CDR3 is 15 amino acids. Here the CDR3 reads CASSSPGLAADTQYF. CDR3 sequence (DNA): TGTGCCAGCAGCTCCCCTGGACTAGCGGCAGATACGCAGTATTTT.

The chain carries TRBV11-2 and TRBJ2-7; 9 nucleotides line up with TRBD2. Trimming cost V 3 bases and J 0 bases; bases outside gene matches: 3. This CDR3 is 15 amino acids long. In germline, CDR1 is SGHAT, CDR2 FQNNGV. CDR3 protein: CASSFGLARSYEQYF. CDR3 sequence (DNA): TGTGCCAGCAGCTTCGGACTAGCGCGCTCCTACGAGCAGTACTTC. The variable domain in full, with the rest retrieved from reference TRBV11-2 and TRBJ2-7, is EAGVAQSPRYKIIEKRQSVAFWCNPISGHATLYWYQQILGQGPKLLIQFQNNGVVDDSQLPKDRFSAERLKGVDSTLKIQPAKLEDSAVYLCASSFGLARSYEQYFGPGTRLTVT.